This TCR beta chain was sequenced in a study of shared clonotypes between healthy human individuals. As for the study in general: Donors had three CD4 naive, three CD4 memory, two CD8 naive and one CD8 memory plate apiece. Study-wide results and caveats: As a rule, naive subsets had a larger estimated richness than memory subsets. When naive CD4 clonotypes were compared across several donors, around 5% were shared.

This CDR3 region has 16 residues. V was clipped by 5 bases and J by 3 bases; unmatched bases: 6. Germline-derived CDR1 and CDR2 are SEHNR and FQNEAQ (reference sequence). The protocol was immunoSEQ multiplex PCR, while the TCRdb copy is restricted to in-frame clones and leaves out a portion. The sample carries around 690,000 clones, roughly 87% recorded once. A remark on this clone: The antigen is undetermined.

This sequence originates from a man aged 18 to 29 in good health. Some clones in this sample may be carry-over from other donors' samples. This rearrangement joins TRBV7-9 to TRBJ2-5; TRBD2 aligns across 13 bases. Sequencing was carried out using memory CD8+ T cells from PBMCs. The subset was: CD45RO+ cells pooled with CCR7-negative TemRA cells. In DNA form, the CDR3 reads TGTGCCAGCAGCGAGATCGGACTAGCGGGAGAAGAGACCCAGTACTTC. Its translation is CASSEIGLAGEETQYF.